A selection of T cell receptor beta chains follows, all from one sample in a study of beta chain features in type 1 diabetes. TCRdb keeps only in-frame clones here, not all; method: immunoSEQ multiplex PCR. This table has 100,000 to 150,000 clones, roughly 10% appearing once. Sequencing used central memory CD4+ T cells from blood. Source of these receptors: a man aged 25 to 40 with type 1 diabetes. Each CDR3 is given with its conserved first and last residue. Fields, in order: clone size, D gene, V gene, J gene, CDR3 protein, CDR3 DNA. A D gene is named only where the DNA matches it firmly. Not every row has a clone size; where given, it reads once, few, many or a size class.

size: NA; D: NA; V: TRBV9; J: TRBJ2-5; CDR3: CASSVGAVGSMVETQYF; DNA: TGTGCCAGCAGCGTAGGGGCAGTTGGGAGTATGGTCGAGACCCAGTACTTC
size: NA; D: NA; V: TRBV11-1; J: TRBJ1-1; CDR3: CASSPGRRGAEAFF; DNA: TGTGCCAGCAGCCCAGGACGAAGGGGCGCTGAAGCTTTCTTT
size: few; D: TRBD1; V: TRBV19; J: TRBJ2-7; CDR3: CASRPQGAVYEQYF; DNA: TGTGCCAGTAGGCCCCAGGGGGCCGTCTACGAGCAGTACTTC
size: NA; D: TRBD1; V: TRBV29-1; J: TRBJ1-1; CDR3: CSVADGTGFEAFF; DNA: TGCAGCGTTGCTGACGGGACAGGGTTTGAAGCTTTCTTT
size: few; D: NA; V: TRBV5-6; J: TRBJ2-5; CDR3: CASSTLLTSGETQYF; DNA: TGTGCCAGCAGCACCCTCTTGACGTCAGGGGAGACCCAGTACTTC
size: few; D: TRBD1; V: TRBV12-5; J: TRBJ2-1; CDR3: CASGLQTGTGNEQFF; DNA: TGTGCTAGTGGTTTGCAAACCGGGACAGGCAATGAGCAGTTCTTC
size: NA; D: NA; V: TRBV2; J: TRBJ1-2; CDR3: CASSEVRSSNYGYTF; DNA: TGTGCCAGCAGTGAAGTGCGTTCCTCTAACTATGGCTACACCTTC
size: NA; D: TRBD2; V: TRBV7-3; J: TRBJ2-1; CDR3: CASSLTSGGYNEQFF; DNA: TGTGCCAGCAGCTTGACTAGCGGGGGGTACAATGAGCAGTTCTTC
size: NA; D: TRBD2; V: TRBV29-1; J: TRBJ2-5; CDR3: CSVGWSGGETQYF; DNA: TGCAGCGTTGGGTGGAGCGGGGGTGAGACCCAGTACTTC
size: NA; D: TRBD1; V: TRBV4-3; J: TRBJ1-2; CDR3: CASSQVQGAGGYTF; DNA: TGCGCCAGCAGCCAAGTACAGGGGGCGGGTGGCTACACCTTC
size: NA; D: NA; V: TRBV28; J: TRBJ2-1; CDR3: CASLAPSSINEQFF; DNA: TGTGCCAGCTTGGCCCCGTCCAGTATCAATGAGCAGTTCTTC
size: NA; D: TRBD1; V: TRBV2; J: TRBJ2-2; CDR3: CASRFYRGDGELFF; DNA: TGTGCCAGCAGGTTCTACAGGGGCGACGGGGAGCTGTTTTTT
size: few; D: NA; V: TRBV5-6; J: TRBJ2-7; CDR3: CASSLSPDSSYEQYF; DNA: TGTGCCAGCAGCTTGTCCCCGGACAGCTCCTACGAGCAGTACTTC
size: few; D: TRBD1; V: TRBV6-5; J: TRBJ2-2; CDR3: CASSNWDRLNTGELFF; DNA: TGTGCCAGCAGTAACTGGGACAGGTTGAACACCGGGGAGCTGTTTTTT
size: once; D: NA; V: TRBV4-2; J: TRBJ2-3; CDR3: CASSQFRGTDTQYF; DNA: TGTGCCAGCAGCCAATTCCGGGGGACAGATACGCAGTATTTT
size: NA; D: NA; V: TRBV5-1; J: TRBJ2-5; CDR3: CASSRDMGMETQYF; DNA: TGCGCCAGCAGTCGGGACATGGGGATGGAGACCCAGTACTTC
size: few; D: NA; V: TRBV7-2; J: TRBJ2-6; CDR3: CASSLVGSSGGANVLTF; DNA: TGTGCCAGCAGCTTGGTGGGGTCCTCGGGGGGGGCCAACGTCCTGACTTTC
size: NA; D: NA; V: TRBV7-9; J: TRBJ2-3; CDR3: CASSDRAGASGTQYF; DNA: TGTGCCAGCAGCGACCGGGCAGGGGCCTCCGGTACGCAGTATTTT
size: few; D: TRBD1; V: TRBV28; J: TRBJ1-5; CDR3: CASSPPDRVGQPQHF; DNA: TGTGCCAGCAGTCCACCAGACAGGGTTGGTCAGCCCCAGCATTTT
size: NA; D: TRBD1; V: TRBV7-9; J: TRBJ1-6; CDR3: CASSPGQGADSPLHF; DNA: TGTGCCAGCAGCCCAGGACAGGGGGCAGATTCACCCCTCCACTTT
size: NA; D: NA; V: TRBV18; J: TRBJ1-2; CDR3: CASSPERESGYTF; DNA: TGTGCCAGCTCACCGGAAAGGGAGAGTGGCTACACCTTC
size: few; D: NA; V: TRBV5-4; J: TRBJ2-7; CDR3: CASSLPPERRQNYEQYF; DNA: TGTGCCAGCAGCTTACCCCCAGAACGGAGACAGAACTACGAGCAGTACTTC
size: few; D: TRBD1; V: TRBV28; J: TRBJ1-2; CDR3: CASTRTGRGYTF; DNA: TGTGCCAGCACCCGGACAGGGCGAGGCTACACCTTC
size: few; D: TRBD1; V: TRBV19; J: TRBJ2-5; CDR3: CASSRQGETQYF; DNA: TGTGCCAGTAGTCGACAGGGAGAGACCCAGTACTTC
size: NA; D: NA; V: TRBV4-1; J: TRBJ1-3; CDR3: CASSPAGSGNTIYF; DNA: TGCGCCAGCAGCCCGGCGGGGTCTGGAAACACCATATATTTT
size: NA; D: NA; V: TRBV7-8; J: TRBJ2-5; CDR3: CASSLRDSRGTQYF; DNA: TGTGCCAGCAGCTTACGGGACTCACGAGGGACCCAGTACTTC
size: NA; D: NA; V: TRBV4-1; J: TRBJ2-7; CDR3: CASSQDGKGQRYF; DNA: TGCGCCAGCAGCCAAGACGGGAAAGGACAGCGGTACTTC
size: few; D: NA; V: TRBV4-2; J: TRBJ1-5; CDR3: CASSQGQGHSNQPQHF; DNA: TGTGCCAGCAGCCAAGGGCAGGGCCACAGCAATCAGCCCCAGCATTTT
size: few; D: TRBD2; V: TRBV5-1; J: TRBJ2-3; CDR3: CASSLGLAGADTQYF; DNA: TGCGCCAGCAGCTTGGGACTAGCGGGGGCAGATACGCAGTATTTT
size: many; D: NA; V: TRBV7-2; J: TRBJ2-5; CDR3: CASSFRGGETQYF; DNA: TGTGCCAGCAGTTTTAGGGGGGGAGAGACCCAGTACTTC
size: few; D: TRBD1; V: TRBV6-6; J: TRBJ2-2; CDR3: CASSHPGQAWRELFF; DNA: TGTGCCAGCAGTCACCCCGGACAGGCCTGGCGCGAGCTGTTTTTT
size: NA; D: TRBD2; V: TRBV5-1; J: TRBJ2-7; CDR3: CASSPRGGDEQYF; DNA: TGCGCCAGCAGCCCACGGGGAGGGGACGAGCAGTACTTC
size: few; D: NA; V: TRBV7-7; J: TRBJ2-1; CDR3: CASSPGALTYNEQFF; DNA: TGTGCTAGCAGCCCAGGGGCCCTAACTTACAATGAGCAGTTCTTC
size: few; D: NA; V: TRBV18; J: TRBJ1-6; CDR3: CASSPGQLDNSPLHF; DNA: TGTGCCAGCTCGCCTGGACAGCTCGATAATTCACCCCTCCACTTT
size: many; D: NA; V: TRBV6-6; J: TRBJ2-6; CDR3: CASQGTTGANVLTF; DNA: TGTGCCTCCCAGGGAACTACCGGGGCCAACGTCCTGACTTTC
size: NA; D: TRBD1; V: TRBV18; J: TRBJ1-2; CDR3: CASSFNRGPSGEDF; DNA: TGTGCCAGCTCATTTAACAGGGGACCGTCTGGCGAGGACTTC
size: few; D: TRBD1; V: TRBV5-4; J: TRBJ1-6; CDR3: CASSLGPGQGSPLHF; DNA: TGTGCCAGCAGCTTGGGGCCCGGACAGGGTTCACCCCTCCACTTT
size: few; D: NA; V: TRBV7-9; J: TRBJ2-3; CDR3: CASSLGLDLSTDTQYF; DNA: TGTGCCAGCAGCTTGGGACTGGACCTAAGCACAGATACGCAGTATTTT
size: few; D: NA; V: TRBV29-1; J: TRBJ2-5; CDR3: CSVEVQTRETQYF; DNA: TGCAGCGTTGAAGTCCAGACACGAGAGACCCAGTACTTC
size: few; D: TRBD1; V: TRBV28; J: TRBJ1-1; CDR3: CASRGQAGSEAFF; DNA: TGTGCCAGCAGGGGACAGGCGGGGAGTGAAGCTTTCTTT
size: few; D: NA; V: TRBV5-6; J: TRBJ2-3; CDR3: CASSLVVADTQYF; DNA: TGTGCCAGCAGCTTGGTTGTCGCAGATACGCAGTATTTT
size: NA; D: NA; V: TRBV2; J: TRBJ1-2; CDR3: CASSAAGQSNYGYTF; DNA: TGTGCCAGCTCGGCCGCCGGACAGTCTAACTATGGCTACACCTTC
size: few; D: NA; V: TRBV4-1; J: TRBJ2-3; CDR3: CASSLPTSEVNTQYF; DNA: TGCGCCAGCAGCCTGCCGACTAGTGAGGTGAATACGCAGTATTTT
size: NA; D: NA; V: TRBV6-1; J: TRBJ2-1; CDR3: CASRVIAEYNEQFF; DNA: TGTGCCAGCAGGGTCATAGCGGAATACAATGAGCAGTTCTTC
size: NA; D: NA; V: TRBV10-3; J: TRBJ2-7; CDR3: CAISEQEVEQCF; DNA: TGTGCCATCAGTGAGCAGGAGGTCGAGCAGTGCTTC
size: NA; D: NA; V: TRBV7-2; J: TRBJ2-5; CDR3: CASSLKMEETQYF; DNA: TGTGCCAGCAGCTTAAAGATGGAGGAGACCCAGTACTTC
size: few; D: NA; V: TRBV29-1; J: TRBJ1-1; CDR3: CSVGGRTRAAFF; DNA: TGCAGCGTTGGAGGGCGAACTCGGGCAGCTTTCTTT
size: few; D: NA; V: TRBV4-3; J: TRBJ2-1; CDR3: CASSHRGGEQFF; DNA: TGCGCCAGCAGCCATAGGGGGGGTGAGCAGTTCTTC
size: few; D: NA; V: TRBV11-2; J: TRBJ1-6; CDR3: CASSFGQASSYNSPLHF; DNA: TGTGCCAGCAGCTTTGGACAAGCTAGCTCCTATAATTCACCCCTCCACTTT
size: NA; D: NA; V: TRBV28; J: TRBJ1-1; CDR3: CASSLPMDTEAFF; DNA: TGTGCCAGCAGTTTACCTATGGACACTGAAGCTTTCTTT
size: NA; D: TRBD1; V: TRBV7-2; J: TRBJ1-5; CDR3: CASSSGQPDQPQHF; DNA: TGTGCCAGCAGCTCGGGACAGCCTGATCAGCCCCAGCATTTT